This T cell receptor beta chain is from a study of early T cells in non-severe SARS-CoV-2 infection. Study background: Sequencing of unsorted whole blood was done on bulk RNA, leaving chains unpaired.

This clonotype occurred a few times. V was clipped by 6 bases and J by 3 bases, with 12 bases between them. The germline gives CDR1 SQVTM, CDR2 ANQGSEA. The CDR3 spans 13 residues. Unique molecular identifiers were affixed to single, distinct cDNA molecules. TCRdb used MiXCR to reprocess the 5' RACE reads, holding one entry per CDR3 protein. The profile covers fewer than 90,000 distinct CDR3 sequences, with roughly 13% appearing a single time and 11% taken by the ten largest. The chain has TRBV29-1 and TRBJ1-3; no definite D call. The sequencing input was whole blood. This TCR derives from an adult who was a healthcare worker with PCR-confirmed SARS-CoV-2 infection or an uninfected control (not recorded which). The CDR3 protein is CSVEQAGGNTIYF. CDR3 nucleotide sequence: TGCAGCGTAGAGCAGGCGGGTGGAAACACCATATATTTT.